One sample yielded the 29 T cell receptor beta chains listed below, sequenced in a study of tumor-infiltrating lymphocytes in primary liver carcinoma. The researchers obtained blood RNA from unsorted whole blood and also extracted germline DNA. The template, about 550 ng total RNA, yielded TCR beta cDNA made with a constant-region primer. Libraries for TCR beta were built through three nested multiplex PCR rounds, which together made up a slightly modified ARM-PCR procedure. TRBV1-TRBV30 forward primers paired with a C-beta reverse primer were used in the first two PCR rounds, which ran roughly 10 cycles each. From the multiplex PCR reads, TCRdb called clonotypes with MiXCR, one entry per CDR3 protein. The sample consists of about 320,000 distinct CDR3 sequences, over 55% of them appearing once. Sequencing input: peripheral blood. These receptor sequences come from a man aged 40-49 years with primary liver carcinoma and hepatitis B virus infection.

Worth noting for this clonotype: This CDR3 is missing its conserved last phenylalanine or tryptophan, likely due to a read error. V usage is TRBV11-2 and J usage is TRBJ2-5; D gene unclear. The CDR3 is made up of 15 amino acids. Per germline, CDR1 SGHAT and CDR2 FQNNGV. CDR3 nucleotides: TGTGCCAGCAGCCTTAAGGTAGCCCTCCAAGGGACCCAGTACTAC. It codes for CASSLKVALQGTQYY.

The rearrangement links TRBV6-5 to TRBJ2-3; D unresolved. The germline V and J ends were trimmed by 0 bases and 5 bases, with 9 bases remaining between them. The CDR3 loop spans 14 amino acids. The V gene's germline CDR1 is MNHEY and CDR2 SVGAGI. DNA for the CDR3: TGTGCCAGCAGTTACTCGAGTGAAGAAGATACGCAGTATTTT. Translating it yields CASSYSSEEDTQYF.

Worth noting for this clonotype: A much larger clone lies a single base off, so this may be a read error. CDR3 in amino acids: CASSEGQGLQETQYF. CDR3 coding DNA: TGTGCCAGCAGTGAAGGCCAGGGCCTACAAGAGACCCAGTACTTC. The J gene is TRBJ2-5, the V gene TRBV6-1; TRBD1 is a possible D gene (5 bases). The length of the CDR3 is 15 residues. Germline assignment: CDR1 MNHNS and CDR2 SASEGT. V lost 1 base and J lost 2, with 11 bases in between.

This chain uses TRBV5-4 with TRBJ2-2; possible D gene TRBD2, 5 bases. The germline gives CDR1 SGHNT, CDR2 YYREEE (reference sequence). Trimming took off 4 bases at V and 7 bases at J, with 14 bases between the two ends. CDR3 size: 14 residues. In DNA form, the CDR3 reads TGTGCCAGCAGCCCGGACTTGTCGAGCGGGGAGCTGTTTTTT. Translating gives CASSPDLSSGELFF.

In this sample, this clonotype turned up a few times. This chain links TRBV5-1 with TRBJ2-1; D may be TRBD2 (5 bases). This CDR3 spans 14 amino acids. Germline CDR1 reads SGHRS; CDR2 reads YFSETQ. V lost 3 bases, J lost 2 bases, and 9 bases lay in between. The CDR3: CASSSSGAYNEQFF. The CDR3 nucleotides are TGCGCCAGCAGCTCCTCCGGGGCCTACAATGAGCAGTTCTTC.

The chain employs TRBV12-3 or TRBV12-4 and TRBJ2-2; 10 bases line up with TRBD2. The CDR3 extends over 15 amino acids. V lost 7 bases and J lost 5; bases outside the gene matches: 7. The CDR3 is CASNLAGVSTGELFF. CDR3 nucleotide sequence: TGTGCCAGCAACCTAGCGGGAGTGTCTACCGGGGAGCTGTTTTTT.

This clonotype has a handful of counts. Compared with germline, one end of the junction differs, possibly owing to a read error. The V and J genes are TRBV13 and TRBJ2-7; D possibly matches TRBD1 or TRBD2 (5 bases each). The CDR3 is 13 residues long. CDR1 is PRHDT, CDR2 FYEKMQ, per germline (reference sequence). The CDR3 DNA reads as TGTGCTAGCAGCATCACGGGACCCTACGAGCAGTACTTC. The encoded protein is CASSITGPYEQYF. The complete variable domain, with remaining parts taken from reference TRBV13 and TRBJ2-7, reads AAGVIQSPRHLIKEKRETATLKCYPIPRHDTVYWYQQGPGQDPQFLISFYEKMQSDKGSIPDRFSAQQFSDYHSELNMSSLELGDSALYFCASSITGPYEQYFGPGTRLTVT.

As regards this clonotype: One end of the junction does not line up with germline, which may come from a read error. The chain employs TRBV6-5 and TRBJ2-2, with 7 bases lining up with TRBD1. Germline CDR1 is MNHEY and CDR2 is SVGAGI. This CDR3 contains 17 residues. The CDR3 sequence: CVSSYSMTGIYTGELFF. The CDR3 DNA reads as TGTGTCAGCAGTTACTCGATGACAGGGATTTACACCGGGGAGCTGTTTTTT.

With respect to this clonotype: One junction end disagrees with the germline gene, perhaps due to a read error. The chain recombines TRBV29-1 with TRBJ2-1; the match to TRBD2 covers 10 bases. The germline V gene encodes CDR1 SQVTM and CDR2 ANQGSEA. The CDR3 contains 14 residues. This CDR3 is CSVLAGEAYNDQFF. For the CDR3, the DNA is TGCAGCGTCCTAGCGGGGGAGGCCTACAATGATCAGTTCTTC.

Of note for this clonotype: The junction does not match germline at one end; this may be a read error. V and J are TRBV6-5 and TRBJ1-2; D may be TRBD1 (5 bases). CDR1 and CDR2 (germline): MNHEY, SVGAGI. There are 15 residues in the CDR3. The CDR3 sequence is CASNYSGFGGDGYTF. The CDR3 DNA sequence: TGTGCTAGCAATTACTCAGGTTTTGGAGGGGATGGCTACACCTTC.

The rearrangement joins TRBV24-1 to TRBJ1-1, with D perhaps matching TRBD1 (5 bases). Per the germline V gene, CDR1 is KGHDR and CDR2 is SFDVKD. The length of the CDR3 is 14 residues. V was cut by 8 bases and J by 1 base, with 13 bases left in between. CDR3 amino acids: CATKSGAANTEAFF. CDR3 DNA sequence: TGTGCCACCAAGTCTGGGGCGGCGAACACTGAAGCTTTCTTT.

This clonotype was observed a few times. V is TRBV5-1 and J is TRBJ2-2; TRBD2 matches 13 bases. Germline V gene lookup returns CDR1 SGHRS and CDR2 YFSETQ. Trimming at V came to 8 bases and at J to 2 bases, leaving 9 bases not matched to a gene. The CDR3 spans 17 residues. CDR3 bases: TGCGCCAGTCTGCGGGGACTAGCGGGGTCTAACACCGGGGAGCTGTTTTTT. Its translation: CASLRGLAGSNTGELFF.

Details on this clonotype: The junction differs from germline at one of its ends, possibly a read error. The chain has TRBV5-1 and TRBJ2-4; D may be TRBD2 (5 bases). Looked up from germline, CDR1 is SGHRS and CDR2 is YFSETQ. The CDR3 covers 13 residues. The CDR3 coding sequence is TGCGCCAGCAGCCGGGATGGCAAATACATTCAGTACTTC. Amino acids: CASSRDGKYIQYF.

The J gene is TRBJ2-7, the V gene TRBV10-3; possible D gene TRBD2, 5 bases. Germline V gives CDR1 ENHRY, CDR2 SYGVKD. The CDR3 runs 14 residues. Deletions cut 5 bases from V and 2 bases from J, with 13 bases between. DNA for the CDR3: TGTGCCATCAGTAGCTCTACCGGGGCCTACGAGCAGTACTTC. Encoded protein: CAISSSTGAYEQYF.

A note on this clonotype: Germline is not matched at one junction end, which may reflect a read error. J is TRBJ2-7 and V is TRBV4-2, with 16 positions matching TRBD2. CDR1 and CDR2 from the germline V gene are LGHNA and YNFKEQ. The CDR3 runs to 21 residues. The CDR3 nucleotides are TGCGTCAGCAGCCAAGAACGCCATGGGGGACTAGCGGGAGGGCTCGGGTACGAGGAGTACTTC. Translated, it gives CVSSQERHGGLAGGLGYEEYF.

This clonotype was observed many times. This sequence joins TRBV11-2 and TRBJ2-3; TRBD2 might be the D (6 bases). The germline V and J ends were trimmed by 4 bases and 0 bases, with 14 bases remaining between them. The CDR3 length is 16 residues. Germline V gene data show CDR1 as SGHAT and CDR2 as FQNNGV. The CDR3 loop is CASSSPSGTSTDTQYF. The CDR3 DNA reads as TGTGCCAGCAGCTCGCCCTCCGGGACTAGCACAGATACGCAGTATTTT.

The DNA of the CDR3 is TGCGCCAGCAGCGGTGTCAGGGGGTTTGCCTACGAGCAGTACTTC. It translates to CASSGVRGFAYEQYF. The genes are TRBV5-1 and TRBJ2-7, with 7 bases matching TRBD1. This CDR3 region has 15 residues. Germline values: CDR1 SGHRS, CDR2 YFSETQ. V lost 4 bases to trimming and J lost 2 bases; unmatched junction nucleotides: 9.

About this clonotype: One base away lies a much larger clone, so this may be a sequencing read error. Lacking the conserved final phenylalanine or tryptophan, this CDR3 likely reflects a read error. CDR3 loop: CAISVGGGDQPQHS. The CDR3 nucleotides read TGTGCCATCAGTGTGGGAGGGGGAGACCAGCCCCAGCATTCT. J is TRBJ1-5 and V is TRBV10-3, with D possibly being TRBD1 (6 bases). Trimming took 4 bases from V and 7 from J, leaving 14 bases between them. This CDR3 contains 14 residues. Germline CDR1 ENHRY, CDR2 SYGVKD.

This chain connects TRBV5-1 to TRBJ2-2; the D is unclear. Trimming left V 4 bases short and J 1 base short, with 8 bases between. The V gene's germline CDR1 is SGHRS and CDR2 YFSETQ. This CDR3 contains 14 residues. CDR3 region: CASSQTLNTGELFF. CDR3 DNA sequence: TGCGCCAGCAGCCAAACACTGAACACCGGGGAGCTGTTTTTT.

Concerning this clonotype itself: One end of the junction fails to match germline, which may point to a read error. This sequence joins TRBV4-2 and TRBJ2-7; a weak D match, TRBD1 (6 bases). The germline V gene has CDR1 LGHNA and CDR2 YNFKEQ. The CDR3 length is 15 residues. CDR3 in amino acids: CASIQGLAGDYEQYF. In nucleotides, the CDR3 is TGTGCCAGCATCCAAGGGCTAGCAGGGGACTACGAGCAGTACTTC.

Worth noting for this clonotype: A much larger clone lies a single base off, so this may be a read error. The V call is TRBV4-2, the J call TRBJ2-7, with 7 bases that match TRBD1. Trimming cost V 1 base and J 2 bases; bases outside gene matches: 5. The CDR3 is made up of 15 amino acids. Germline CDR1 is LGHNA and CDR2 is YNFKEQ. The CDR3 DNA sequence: TGTGCCAGCAGCCAAGGGGGGACAGTGGCCTACGAGCAGTACTTC. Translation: CASSQGGTVAYEQYF.

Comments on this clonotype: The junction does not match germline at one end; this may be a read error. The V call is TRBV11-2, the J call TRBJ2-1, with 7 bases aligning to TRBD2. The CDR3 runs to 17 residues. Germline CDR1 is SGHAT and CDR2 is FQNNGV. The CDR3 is CASNLRAAGVPYNEQFF. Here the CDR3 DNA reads TGTGCCAGCAACTTACGGGCCGCGGGAGTCCCCTACAATGAGCAGTTCTTC.

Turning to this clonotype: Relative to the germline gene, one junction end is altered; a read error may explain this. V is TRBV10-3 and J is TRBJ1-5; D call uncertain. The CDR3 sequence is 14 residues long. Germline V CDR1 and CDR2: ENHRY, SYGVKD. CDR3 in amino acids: CAIGESQMNQPQHF. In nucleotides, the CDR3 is TGTGCCATCGGTGAGTCCCAGATGAATCAGCCCCAGCATTTT.

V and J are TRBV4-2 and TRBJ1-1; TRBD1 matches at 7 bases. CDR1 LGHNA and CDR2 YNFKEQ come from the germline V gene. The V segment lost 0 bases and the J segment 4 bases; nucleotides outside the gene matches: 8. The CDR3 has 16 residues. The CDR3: CASSQDRTGLSTEAFF. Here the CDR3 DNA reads TGTGCCAGCAGCCAAGACCGGACAGGTTTATCCACTGAAGCTTTCTTT.

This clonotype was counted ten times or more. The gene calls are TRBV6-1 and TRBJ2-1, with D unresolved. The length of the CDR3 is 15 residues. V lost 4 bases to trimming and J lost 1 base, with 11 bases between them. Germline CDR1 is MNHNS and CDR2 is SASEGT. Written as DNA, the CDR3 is TGTGCCAGCAGTGTTTGGCCGGGTTCCTACAATGAGCAGTTCTTC. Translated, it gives CASSVWPGSYNEQFF.

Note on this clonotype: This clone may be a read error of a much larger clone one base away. CDR3 DNA sequence: TGTGCCAGCAGCGGCGCAGGGTATAAGCAGTTCTTC. Translated: CASSGAGYKQFF. The chain links TRBV5-4 to TRBJ2-1; a weak D match, TRBD1 (5 bases). Germline V lookup: CDR1 SGHNT, CDR2 YYREEE (reference sequence). The CDR3 has 12 residues. V lost 4 bases, J lost 11 bases, and 13 bases lay in between.

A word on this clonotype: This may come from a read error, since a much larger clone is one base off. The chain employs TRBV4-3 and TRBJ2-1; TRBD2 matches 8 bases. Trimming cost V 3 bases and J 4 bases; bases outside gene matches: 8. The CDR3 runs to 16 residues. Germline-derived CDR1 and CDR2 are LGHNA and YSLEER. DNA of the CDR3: TGCGCCAGCAGCCATGTCAGCGGGAGACGATACAATGAGCAGTTCTTC. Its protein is CASSHVSGRRYNEQFF.

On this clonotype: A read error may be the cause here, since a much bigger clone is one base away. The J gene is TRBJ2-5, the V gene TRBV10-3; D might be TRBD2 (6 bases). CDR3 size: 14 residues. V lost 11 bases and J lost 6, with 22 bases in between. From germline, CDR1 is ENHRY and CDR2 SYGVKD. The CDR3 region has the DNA TGTGCCTCAACCGCCGAGGAGGGAAGGAAGACCCAGTACTTC. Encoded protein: CASTAEEGRKTQYF.

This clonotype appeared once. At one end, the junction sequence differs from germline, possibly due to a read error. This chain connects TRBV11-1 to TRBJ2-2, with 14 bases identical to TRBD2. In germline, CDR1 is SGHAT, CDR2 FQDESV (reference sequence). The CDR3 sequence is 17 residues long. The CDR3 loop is CASSKGLAGVSTGVLFF. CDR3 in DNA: TGTGCCAGCAGCAAGGGACTAGCGGGAGTCAGCACCGGGGTGCTGTTTTTT.